This TCR beta chain originates from a study of CXCR3-negative and CXCR3-positive naive CD8 T cells. Study-level findings and limits: Relative to memory CD8+ cells, whose diversity was much lower, both naive subsets had comparably high diversity. With respect to TRBV-TRBJ usage, naive CXCR3-negative and CXCR3-positive cells were similar; memory differed. Comparison of naive cells showed more hydrophobic TRB CDR3s in CXCR3-positive than in CXCR3-negative naive cells.

TRB cDNA libraries were made by UMI-labeled 5' RACE. TCRdb re-called the 5' RACE reads; one entry per CDR3 protein, DNA not given. The sample is made up of over 150,000 distinct CDR3 sequences, and the top ten hold nearly 0.5% of it. Notes on this clonotype: Its antigen is not known.

The CDR3 is 13 amino acids. The germline V gene encodes CDR1 SEHNR and CDR2 FQNEAQ (reference sequence). Every CD8+ subset sample held around 300,000 flow-sorted cells, done in triplicate. Naive CD8+ T cells displayed a CD45RO-CCR7+CD27+CD95- phenotype. This sequence was found in a human donor in good health. Some clones in this sample may be carry-over from other donors' samples. Material: naive CXCR3+ CD8+ T cells from blood. Documented subset: CD45RO-CCR7+CD27+CD95- naive CD8+ T cells expressing CXCR3 (TNR3+). The V gene is TRBV7-9, the J gene TRBJ1-5; without DNA, the TCRdb call of TRBD1 cannot be checked. The CDR3 sequence is CASSSGSNQPQHF.